This TCR beta chain was found in a study of shared clonotypes between healthy human individuals. Study-wide results and caveats: Clonotypes shared by all four sorted-subset donors had higher generation probabilities than non-shared clonotypes.

The V gene's germline CDR1 is MNHEY and CDR2 SMNVEV (reference sequence). The V gene end was trimmed by 6 bases and the J gene end by 10 bases; junction bases not matched to a gene: 9. CDR3 size: 13 residues. Turning to this clone: As yet, its antigen is unknown.

Produced via immunoSEQ multiplex PCR; TCRdb's table is partial and in-frame only. The repertoire holds around 550,000 clones, with 90% to 97% as singletons. The source material was naive CD4+ T cells sorted from blood. Subset indicated: CD45RA+ positively selected. This rearrangement joins TRBV27 to TRBJ2-3; TRBD2 matches 8 bases. This clonotype was obtained from a woman aged 25 to 39 in good health. The CDR3 region is CASRVAGTYSQYF. The CDR3 DNA reads as TGTGCCAGCAGGGTAGCGGGAACTTACTCGCAGTATTTT.